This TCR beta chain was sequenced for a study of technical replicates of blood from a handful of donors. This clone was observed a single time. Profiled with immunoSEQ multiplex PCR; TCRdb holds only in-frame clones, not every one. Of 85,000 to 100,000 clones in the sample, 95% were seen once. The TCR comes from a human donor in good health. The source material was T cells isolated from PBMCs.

The CDR3 DNA reads TGTGCCATCAGTAACAGCTACGAGCAGTACTTC. This sequence encodes CAISNSYEQYF. The chain has TRBV10-3 and TRBJ2-7; no clear D gene. V lost 5 bases and J lost 3, with 5 bases in between. From germline, CDR1 is ENHRY and CDR2 SYGVKD. The CDR3 length is 11 residues.